This T cell receptor beta chain was obtained from a study of identical twins. From germline, CDR1 is MRHNA and CDR2 SNTAGT. Deletions cut 9 bases from V and 1 base from J, with 17 bases between. This CDR3 is 15 amino acids long. TCRdb passed the 5' RACE reads through MiXCR, listing each CDR3 protein once. The sample lists 200,000 to 250,000 distinct CDR3 sequences; approximately 10% were seen once. Study findings and constraints: Findings depended on cross-sectional statistics rather than tracking the same donors.

This clonotype has a count of ten or more. Its specificity is not known. Sequencing used memory T cells sorted from blood. This sequence joins TRBV6-4 and TRBJ2-3; D is perhaps TRBD2 (6 bases). This TCR derives from a man aged 50-60 years in good health. The CDR3 coding sequence is TGTGCCAGTTCCCCCTCGGGGGAACGCACAGATACGCAGTATTTT. It yields the protein CASSPSGERTDTQYF.